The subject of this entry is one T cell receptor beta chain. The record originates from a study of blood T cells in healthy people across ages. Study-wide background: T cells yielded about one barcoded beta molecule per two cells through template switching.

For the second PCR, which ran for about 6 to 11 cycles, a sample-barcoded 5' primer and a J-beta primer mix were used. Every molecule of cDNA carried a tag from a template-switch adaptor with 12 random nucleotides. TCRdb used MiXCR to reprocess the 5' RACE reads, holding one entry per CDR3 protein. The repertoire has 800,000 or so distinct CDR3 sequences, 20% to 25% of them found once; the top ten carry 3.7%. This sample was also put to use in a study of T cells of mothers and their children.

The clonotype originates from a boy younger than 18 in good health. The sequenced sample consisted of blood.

This CDR3 is CSVLGGYEQYF. DNA for the CDR3: TGCAGCGTACTAGGAGGTTACGAGCAGTACTTC. This chain links TRBV29-1 with TRBJ2-7; tentatively, D is TRBD2 (5 bases). Trimming removed 6 bases at V and 4 bases at J, with 10 bases between. From germline, CDR1 is SQVTM and CDR2 ANQGSEA. The CDR3 totals 11 residues.